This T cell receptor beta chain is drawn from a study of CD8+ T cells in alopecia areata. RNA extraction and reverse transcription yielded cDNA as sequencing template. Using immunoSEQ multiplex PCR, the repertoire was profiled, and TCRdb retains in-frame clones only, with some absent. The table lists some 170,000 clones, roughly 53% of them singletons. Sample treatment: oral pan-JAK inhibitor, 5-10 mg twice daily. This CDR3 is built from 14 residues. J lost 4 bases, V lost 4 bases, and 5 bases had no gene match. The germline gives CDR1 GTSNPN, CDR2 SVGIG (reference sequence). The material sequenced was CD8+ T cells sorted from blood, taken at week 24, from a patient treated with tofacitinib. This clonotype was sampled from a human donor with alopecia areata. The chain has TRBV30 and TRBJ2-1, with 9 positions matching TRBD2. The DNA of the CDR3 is TGTGCCTGGACTAGGGCGGGGGGGTACAATGAGCAGTTCTTC. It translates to CAWTRAGGYNEQFF.